The 21 T cell receptor beta chains listed next were all sequenced from one sample in a study of blood T cell repertoires in COVID-19. Assay: immunoSEQ multiplex PCR; the TCRdb copy retains only in-frame clones and omits some. The sample has about 38,000 clones, about 89% seen once. Sequenced input: peripheral blood. Receptors originate from a man in his fifties with active or convalescent COVID-19.

The V call is TRBV4-1, the J call TRBJ1-2; maybe TRBD1 (6 bases). Per the germline V gene, CDR1 is MGHRA and CDR2 is YSYEKL. V dropped 2 bases and J dropped 2 bases, with 9 bases sitting between them. The CDR3 has 14 amino acids. CDR3 nucleotides: TGCGCCAGCAGCCAAACAGGGTCGAACTATGGCTACACCTTC. Protein: CASSQTGSNYGYTF.

The chain combines TRBV5-1 with TRBJ2-3; 7 nucleotides match TRBD1. V lost 2 bases, J lost 0 bases, and 3 bases stayed unmatched. Germline V gives CDR1 SGHRS, CDR2 YFSETQ. The CDR3 loop spans 15 amino acids. The CDR3 protein is CASSFGDSSTDTQYF. In DNA, the CDR3 is TGCGCCAGCAGCTTCGGGGACAGTAGCACAGATACGCAGTATTTT.

The chain employs TRBV10-3 and TRBJ1-3, with 7 bases identical to TRBD1. The ends lost 6 bases at V and 4 bases at J; junction bases unmatched: 0. The CDR3 loop spans 12 amino acids. The germline V gene has CDR1 ENHRY and CDR2 SYGVKD. The CDR3 DNA is TGTGCCATCAGGGGACAGGGAAACACCATATATTTT. Translation: CAIRGQGNTIYF.

This chain joins TRBV4-2 and TRBJ2-2; TRBD2 matches at 8 bases. This CDR3 spans 15 amino acids. Germline-derived CDR1 and CDR2 are LGHNA and YNFKEQ. V dropped 4 bases and J dropped 5; count of bases not matched to a gene: 6. CDR3 DNA: TGTGCCAGCAGCCCGATAGCGGGACGAACCGGGGAGCTGTTTTTT. Translation gives CASSPIAGRTGELFF.

This clone was detected only a few times. The rearrangement links TRBV2 to TRBJ2-7; 7 nucleotides agree with TRBD1. The trim removed 5 bases at V and 0 bases at J, leaving 4 bases unmatched. The V gene's germline CDR1 is SNHLY and CDR2 FYNNEI. This CDR3 region has 14 residues. The CDR3 protein is CASSPGQYSYEQYF. As DNA, the CDR3 is TGTGCCAGCAGTCCGGGACAGTACTCCTACGAGCAGTACTTC.

The chain joins TRBV5-8 to TRBJ1-5; D is possibly TRBD1 (6 bases). V was trimmed by 6 bases and J by 4 bases, leaving 20 bases between them. The CDR3 sequence is 16 residues long. The germline V gene encodes CDR1 SGHTS and CDR2 YDEGEE. CDR3: CASTRSPGQGNQPQHF. DNA for the CDR3: TGTGCCAGCACAAGAAGCCCGGGGCAGGGGAATCAGCCCCAGCATTTT.

The chain is built from TRBV29-1 and TRBJ2-4, with 8 nucleotides matching TRBD2. The ends lost 3 bases at V and 0 bases at J; junction bases unmatched: 4. There are 15 residues in the CDR3. CDR1 and CDR2 (germline): SQVTM, ANQGSEA. In DNA, the CDR3 is TGCAGCGTTGAGGTAGCGGGGCTAGCCAAAAACATTCAGTACTTC. This codes for CSVEVAGLAKNIQYF.

The genes are TRBV4-1 and TRBJ2-7, with D possibly being TRBD1 (6 bases). The length of the CDR3 is 16 residues. CDR1 is MGHRA and CDR2 is YSYEKL in the germline V gene. Trimming stripped 4 bases from V and 2 bases from J, with 18 bases between. CDR3 in amino acids: CASSLRARDNPYEQYF. The DNA of the CDR3 is TGCGCCAGCAGCCTTCGAGCACGGGACAATCCCTACGAGCAGTACTTC.

By sample share, this clone is medium-sized. This CDR3 is also generated by other DNA sequences in the sample. The J gene is TRBJ2-7, the V gene TRBV27; 7 positions agree with TRBD2. Germline lookup yields CDR1 MNHEY and CDR2 SMNVEV (reference sequence). J was trimmed by 7 bases and V by 3 bases; bases with no gene match: 6. This CDR3 has 13 amino acids. The CDR3 DNA is TGTGCCAGCAGTTTTACGGCAGCGGGGGAGCAGTACTTC. Translating gives CASSFTAAGEQYF.

V gene TRBV7-2 combines with J gene TRBJ1-5, with D unresolved. Trimming pared 4 bases from V and 7 bases from J, leaving 14 bases between. Germline V gene data show CDR1 as SGHTA and CDR2 as FQGNSA. The CDR3 runs 14 residues. The CDR3 reads CASSSDGVWQPQHF. The CDR3 nucleotides read TGTGCCAGCAGCTCGGACGGGGTTTGGCAGCCCCAGCATTTT.

The genes are TRBV28 and TRBJ1-5; weak D call: TRBD1 (5 bases). The ends were cut back, 7 bases at V and 0 bases at J, with 19 bases in the middle. The germline V gene encodes CDR1 MDHEN and CDR2 SYDVKM. The CDR3 contains 17 residues. The CDR3 is CASKRGSNSYSNQPQHF. Here the CDR3 DNA reads TGTGCCAGCAAGCGGGGCTCTAACTCCTATAGCAATCAGCCCCAGCATTTT.

The chain has TRBV18 and TRBJ1-2; 12 bases are a match to TRBD1. Germline assignment: CDR1 KGHSH and CDR2 LQKENI. This CDR3 has 18 residues. Germline trimming cut 1 base from V and 2 bases from J; bases unmatched to any gene: 8. CDR3 residues: CASSPRRGTGGANYGYTF. CDR3 bases: TGTGCCAGCTCACCACGACGGGGGACAGGGGGCGCCAACTATGGCTACACCTTC.

The rearrangement joins TRBV9 to TRBJ2-5; 9 bases line up with TRBD2. J gave up 2 bases and V 0 bases, and 5 bases lay outside the gene matches. The germline V gene has CDR1 SGDLS and CDR2 YYNGEE. This CDR3 contains 16 residues. CDR3 loop: CASSVVGREGQETQYF. Written as DNA, the CDR3 is TGTGCCAGCAGCGTAGTGGGGCGGGAGGGACAAGAGACCCAGTACTTC.

The chain uses TRBV19 and TRBJ1-2; TRBD1 might be the D (6 bases). Trimming took off 3 bases at V and 6 bases at J, with 14 bases between the two ends. The CDR3 runs to 14 residues. CDR1 and CDR2 from the germline V gene are LNHDA and SQIVND (reference sequence). CDR3 protein: CASSINDRHHGYTF. CDR3 nucleotides: TGTGCCAGTAGTATCAATGACAGGCACCATGGCTACACCTTC. Full variable domain (remainder filled in from reference TRBV19 and TRBJ1-2): DGGITQSPKYLFRKEGQNVTLSCEQNLNHDAMYWYRQDPGQGLRLIYYSQIVNDFQKGDIAEGYSVSREKKESFPLTVTSAQKNPTAFYLCASSINDRHHGYTFGSGTRLTVV.

The chain combines TRBV5-1 with TRBJ1-6, with 7 bases that match TRBD1. The CDR3 runs 14 residues. The junction had 5 bases not matched to a gene; V was cut back by 0 bases and J by 11 bases. Germline V gives CDR1 SGHRS, CDR2 YFSETQ. The CDR3 loop is CASSLGQGRAPLHF. As DNA, the CDR3 is TGCGCCAGCAGCTTGGGACAGGGTAGGGCACCCCTCCACTTT.

The DNA of the CDR3 is TGTGCCAGCAGCCTAGCGGCGAACACCGGGGAGCTGTTTTTT. Protein: CASSLAANTGELFF. The chain links TRBV3-1 (or the pseudogene TRBV3-2) to TRBJ2-2, with TRBD2 as a possible D gene (6 bases). This CDR3 spans 14 amino acids. V lost 4 bases and J lost 0, with 6 bases in between. Germline values: CDR1 LGHDT, CDR2 YNNKEL (reference sequence).

This chain links TRBV9 with TRBJ2-3; D perhaps matches TRBD2 (5 bases). CDR3 length equals 15 residues. Trimming pared 0 bases from V and 4 bases from J, leaving 12 bases between. Germline V gene lookup returns CDR1 SGDLS and CDR2 YYNGEE. CDR3 residues: CASSVVLAGADTQYF. For the CDR3, the DNA is TGTGCCAGCAGCGTAGTGCTAGCCGGGGCAGATACGCAGTATTTT.

This chain uses TRBV3-1 (or the pseudogene TRBV3-2) with TRBJ2-3; 7 bases agree with TRBD2. Looked up from germline, CDR1 is LGHDT and CDR2 is YNNKEL (reference sequence). The length of the CDR3 is 18 residues. Trimming at V came to 0 bases and at J to 3 bases, leaving 12 bases not matched to a gene. Written as DNA, the CDR3 is TGTGCCAGCAGCCAAGATCTGGCGGGACGGGGGGAAACAGATACGCAGTATTTT. Residues: CASSQDLAGRGETDTQYF.

This clone has more than one count but fewer than ten. The chain links TRBV11-2 to TRBJ1-1, with a weak D call TRBD1 (5 bases). CDR1 and CDR2 (germline): SGHAT, FQNNGV. The ends were cut back, 0 bases at V and 1 base at J, with 12 bases in the middle. CDR3 length: 16 residues. CDR3 in DNA: TGTGCCAGCAGCTTAGAATTCAGGGTTAAGAACACTGAAGCTTTCTTT. Its protein product is CASSLEFRVKNTEAFF.

The chain couples TRBV11-2 to TRBJ2-1; TRBD2 matches at 7 bases. The CDR3 extends over 15 amino acids. The V and J ends lost 3 bases and 2 bases, in that order; junction bases with no gene match: 4. Germline V lookup: CDR1 SGHAT, CDR2 FQNNGV. CDR3 sequence reads: CASSFEAGPYNEQFF. As DNA, the CDR3 is TGTGCCAGCAGCTTCGAAGCGGGACCCTACAATGAGCAGTTCTTC.

The V and J genes are TRBV30 and TRBJ1-3; D is unresolved. V dropped 2 bases and J dropped 0 bases, with 11 bases sitting between them. The CDR3 loop spans 15 amino acids. Germline-derived CDR1 and CDR2 are GTSNPN and SVGIG (reference sequence). In DNA form, the CDR3 reads TGTGCCTGGAGTATCCGACGGGGCTCTGGAAACACCATATATTTT. Translated, it gives CAWSIRRGSGNTIYF.